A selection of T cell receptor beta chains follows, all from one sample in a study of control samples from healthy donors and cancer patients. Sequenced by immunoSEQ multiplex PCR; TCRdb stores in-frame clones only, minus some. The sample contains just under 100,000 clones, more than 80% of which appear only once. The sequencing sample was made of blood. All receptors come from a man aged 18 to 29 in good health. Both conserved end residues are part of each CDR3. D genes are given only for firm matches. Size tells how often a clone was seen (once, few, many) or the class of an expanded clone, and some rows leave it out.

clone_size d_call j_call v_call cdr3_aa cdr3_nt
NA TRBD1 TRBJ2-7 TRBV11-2 CASSARPSTGGYYEQYF TGTGCCAGCAGCGCACGCCCCTCAACAGGGGGCTACTACGAGCAGTACTTC
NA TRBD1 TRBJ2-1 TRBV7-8 CASSPEGTGHGYNEQFF TGTGCCAGCAGCCCAGAGGGGACAGGCCACGGTTACAATGAGCAGTTCTTC
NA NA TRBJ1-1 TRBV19 CASSHAGINTEAFF TGTGCCAGTAGTCACGCGGGGATCAACACTGAAGCTTTCTTT
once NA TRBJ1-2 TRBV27 CASSPRRQGYYGYTF TGTGCCAGCAGTCCCCGCCGTCAGGGGTACTATGGCTACACCTTC
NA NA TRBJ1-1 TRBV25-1 CASSESGGETEAFF TGTGCCAGCAGTGAATCTGGGGGGGAAACTGAAGCTTTCTTT
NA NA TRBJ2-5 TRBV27 CASSPRAGQETQYF TGTGCCAGCAGTCCCCGGGCGGGACAAGAGACCCAGTACTTC
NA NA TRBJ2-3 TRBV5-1 CASSLAQSTDTQYF TGCGCCAGCAGCTTGGCACAGTCCACAGATACGCAGTATTTT
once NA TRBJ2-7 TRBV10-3 CAISDPETQYSYEQYF TGTGCCATCAGTGACCCTGAGACACAATACTCCTACGAGCAGTACTTC
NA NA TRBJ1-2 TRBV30 CAWSVYQFGDYGYTF TGTGCCTGGAGTGTATACCAGTTTGGGGACTATGGCTACACCTTC
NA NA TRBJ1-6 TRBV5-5 CASSRDLGTPLHF TGTGCCAGCAGCCGGGACCTTGGGACACCCCTCCACTTT
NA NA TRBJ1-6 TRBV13 CASSLRGIGNSPLHF TGTGCCAGCAGCCTTCGCGGGATAGGGAATTCACCCCTCCACTTT
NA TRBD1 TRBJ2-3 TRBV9 CASSVRDRVTDTQYF TGTGCCAGCAGCGTCCGGGACAGGGTGACAGATACGCAGTATTTT
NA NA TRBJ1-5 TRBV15 CATSSQGSSNQPQHF TGTGCCACCAGCAGTCAGGGGTCCAGCAATCAGCCCCAGCATTTT
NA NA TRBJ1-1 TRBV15 CATSRGDRTEAFF TGTGCCACCAGCAGAGGGGATCGAACTGAAGCTTTCTTT
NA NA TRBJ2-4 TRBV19 CASSIWYRANIQYF TGTGCCAGTAGTATATGGTACAGGGCAAACATTCAGTACTTC
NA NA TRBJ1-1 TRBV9 CASSPDTDNTEAFF TGTGCCAGCAGCCCAGACACGGATAACACTGAAGCTTTCTTT
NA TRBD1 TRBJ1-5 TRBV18 CASSPNRGSSNQPQHF TGTGCCAGCTCACCCAACAGGGGATCAAGCAATCAGCCCCAGCATTTT
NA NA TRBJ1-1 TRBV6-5 CASSQLGRLNTEAFF TGTGCCAGCAGCCAACTCGGACGGTTGAACACTGAAGCTTTCTTT
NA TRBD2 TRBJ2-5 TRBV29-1 CSVDRLGGGFQETQYF TGCAGCGTTGATCGGCTCGGGGGAGGGTTCCAAGAGACCCAGTACTTC
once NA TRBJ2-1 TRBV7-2 CASSSRERQDMIHEQFF TGTGCCAGCAGCTCCCGCGAACGACAGGATATGATACATGAGCAGTTCTTC
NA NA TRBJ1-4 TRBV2 CASSDQGLSTNEKLFF TGTGCCAGCAGTGACCAGGGGCTATCCACTAATGAAAAACTGTTTTTT
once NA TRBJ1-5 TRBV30 CAWSLGGYSNQPQHF TGTGCCTGGAGCCTCGGGGGGTATAGCAATCAGCCCCAGCATTTT
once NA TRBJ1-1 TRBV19 CASSRGPRSDEAFF TGTGCCAGTAGTAGGGGACCCAGGTCGGATGAAGCTTTCTTT
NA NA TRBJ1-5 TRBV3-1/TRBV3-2 CASSQGNNQPQHF TGTGCCAGCAGCCAGGGGAACAATCAGCCCCAGCATTTT
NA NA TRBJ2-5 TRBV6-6 CASRQDLRETQYF TGTGCCAGCCGACAGGACCTCCGGGAGACCCAGTACTTC
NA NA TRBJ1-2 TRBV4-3 CASSQVLMGEKYGYTF TGCGCCAGCAGCCAAGTCCTAATGGGGGAGAAGTATGGCTACACCTTC
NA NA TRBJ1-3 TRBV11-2 CASSPEGVSYSGNTIYF TGTGCCAGCAGCCCCGAGGGGGTTTCATACTCTGGAAACACCATATATTTT
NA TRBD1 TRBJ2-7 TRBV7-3 CASSLGTGGSEQYF TGTGCCAGCAGCTTAGGTACAGGGGGTAGTGAGCAGTACTTC
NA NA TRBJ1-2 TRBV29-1 CSVESLPRYLGDGYTF TGCAGCGTTGAGTCGCTCCCCCGGTATCTGGGCGATGGCTACACCTTC
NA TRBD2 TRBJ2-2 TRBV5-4 CASSPGLGNTGELFF TGTGCCAGCAGCCCGGGACTAGGAAACACCGGGGAGCTGTTTTTT
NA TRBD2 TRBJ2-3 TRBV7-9 CASSPLAGDTQYF TGTGCCAGCAGCCCATTAGCGGGAGATACGCAGTATTTT
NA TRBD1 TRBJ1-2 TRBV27 CASSLGQGYGYTF TGTGCCAGCAGCCTGGGACAGGGATATGGCTACACCTTC
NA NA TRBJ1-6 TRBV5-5 CASSLGVDSPLHF TGTGCCAGCAGCTTGGGCGTAGATTCACCCCTCCACTTT
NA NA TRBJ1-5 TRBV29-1 CSGTETRALVSNQPQHF TGCAGCGGAACTGAAACAAGGGCCCTCGTGAGCAATCAGCCCCAGCATTTT
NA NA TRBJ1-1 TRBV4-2 CASSQQGVTEAFF TGTGCCAGCAGCCAACAGGGTGTCACTGAAGCTTTCTTT
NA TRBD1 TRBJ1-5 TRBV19 CASNEQGSSNQPQHF TGTGCCAGCAATGAACAGGGGTCTAGCAATCAGCCCCAGCATTTT
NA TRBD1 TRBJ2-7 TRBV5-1 CASSLGGTGSLEQYF TGCGCCAGCAGCTTGGGCGGGACAGGGTCCCTCGAGCAGTACTTC
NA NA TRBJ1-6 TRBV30 CAWSLSNSPLHF TGTGCCTGGAGTCTGAGTAATTCACCCCTCCACTTT
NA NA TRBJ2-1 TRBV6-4 CASSDQGGFWNEQFF TGTGCCAGCAGTGACCAGGGTGGTTTCTGGAATGAGCAGTTCTTC
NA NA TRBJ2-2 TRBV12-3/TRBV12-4 CASSLRVTGELFF TGTGCCAGCAGTTTAAGGGTCACCGGGGAGCTGTTTTTT
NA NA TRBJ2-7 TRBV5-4 CASSPTDSYEQYF TGTGCCAGCAGCCCGACAGACTCCTACGAGCAGTACTTC
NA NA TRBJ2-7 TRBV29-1 CSVMTGPYEQYF TGCAGCGTTATGACAGGTCCCTACGAGCAGTACTTC
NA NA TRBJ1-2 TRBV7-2 CASSLAGVAGTDGYTF TGTGCCAGCAGCTTAGCGGGGGTTGCAGGGACTGATGGCTACACCTTC
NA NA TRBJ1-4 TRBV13 CASSSTDRYEKLFF TGTGCCAGCAGCTCCACGGACCGATATGAAAAACTGTTTTTT
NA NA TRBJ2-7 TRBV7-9 CASSFARGGTYEQYF TGTGCCAGCAGCTTCGCCAGGGGGGGAACGTACGAGCAGTACTTC
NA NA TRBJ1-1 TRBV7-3 CASSLQLNTEAFF TGTGCCAGCAGCTTACAACTGAACACTGAAGCTTTCTTT
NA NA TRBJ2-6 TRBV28 CASGPHIGVSGANVLTF TGTGCCAGCGGCCCTCATATTGGGGTATCAGGGGCCAACGTCCTGACTTTC
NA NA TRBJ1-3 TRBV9 CASSVSGGLGGNTIYF TGTGCCAGCAGCGTCTCTGGGGGGCTGGGTGGAAACACCATATATTTT
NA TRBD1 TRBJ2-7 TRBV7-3 CASSLSTGNEQYF TGTGCCAGCAGCTTATCGACAGGGAACGAGCAGTACTTC
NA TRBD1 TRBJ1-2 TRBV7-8 CASSPDRSGYTF TGTGCCAGCAGCCCGGACAGGTCGGGCTACACCTTC
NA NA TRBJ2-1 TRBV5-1 CASTHPRPRRDYNEQFF TGCGCCAGCACCCACCCCCGGCCGCGTCGAGACTACAATGAGCAGTTCTTC